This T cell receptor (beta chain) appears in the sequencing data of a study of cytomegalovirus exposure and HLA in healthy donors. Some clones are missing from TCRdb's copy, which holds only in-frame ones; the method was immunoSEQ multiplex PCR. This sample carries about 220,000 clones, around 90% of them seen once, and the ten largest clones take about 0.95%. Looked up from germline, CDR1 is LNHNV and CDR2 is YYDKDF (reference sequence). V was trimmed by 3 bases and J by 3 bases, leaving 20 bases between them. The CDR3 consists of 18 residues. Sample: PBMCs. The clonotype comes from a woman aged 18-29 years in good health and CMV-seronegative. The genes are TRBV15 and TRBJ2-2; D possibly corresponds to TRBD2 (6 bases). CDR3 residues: CATSSPGRAGLDTGELFF. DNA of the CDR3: TGTGCCACCAGCAGCCCCGGTCGGGCGGGGCTCGACACCGGGGAGCTGTTTTTT.